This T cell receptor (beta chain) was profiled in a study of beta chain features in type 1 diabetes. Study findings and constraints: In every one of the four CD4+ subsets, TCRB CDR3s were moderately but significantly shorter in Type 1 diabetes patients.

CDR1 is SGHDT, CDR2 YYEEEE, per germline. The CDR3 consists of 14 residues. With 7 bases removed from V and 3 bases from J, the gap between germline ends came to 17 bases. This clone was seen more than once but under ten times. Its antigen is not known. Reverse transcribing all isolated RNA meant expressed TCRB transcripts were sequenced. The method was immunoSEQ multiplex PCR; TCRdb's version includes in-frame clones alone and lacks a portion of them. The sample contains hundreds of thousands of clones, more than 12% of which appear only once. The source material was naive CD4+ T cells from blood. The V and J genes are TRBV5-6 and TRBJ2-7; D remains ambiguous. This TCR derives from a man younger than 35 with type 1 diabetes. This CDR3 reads CASRKGGTFYEQYF. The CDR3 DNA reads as TGTGCCAGCCGAAAGGGTGGCACCTTCTACGAGCAGTACTTC.